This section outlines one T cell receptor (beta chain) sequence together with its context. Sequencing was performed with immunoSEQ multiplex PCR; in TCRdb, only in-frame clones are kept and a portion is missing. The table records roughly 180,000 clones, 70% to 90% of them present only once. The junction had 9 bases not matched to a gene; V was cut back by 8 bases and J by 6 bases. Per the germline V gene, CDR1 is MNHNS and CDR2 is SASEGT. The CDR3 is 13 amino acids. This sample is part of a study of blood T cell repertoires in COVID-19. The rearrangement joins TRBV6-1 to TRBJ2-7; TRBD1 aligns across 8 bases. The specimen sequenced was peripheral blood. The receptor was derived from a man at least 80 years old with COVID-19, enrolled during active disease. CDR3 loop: CASGDRGVGEQYF. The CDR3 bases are TGTGCCAGCGGCGACAGGGGAGTGGGCGAGCAGTACTTC.